The 2 T cell receptor beta chains in this list originate from one sample, sequenced in a study of shared clonotypes between healthy human individuals. Profiled with immunoSEQ multiplex PCR; TCRdb holds only in-frame clones, not every one. The sample contains some 1 million clones, 65% to 80% of which appear only once. The specimen was memory CD4+ T cells sorted from blood. The sample's subset: CD45RA-negative fraction. These receptors originate from a man between 18 and 29 years old in good health.

The V and J genes are TRBV10-3 and TRBJ1-1; D remains unclear. Trimming removed 7 bases at V and 4 bases at J, with 16 bases between. This CDR3 spans 14 amino acids. Germline V CDR1 and CDR2: ENHRY, SYGVKD. CDR3 sequence reads: CAIIDWDRSTEAFF. In DNA, the CDR3 is TGTGCCATCATTGATTGGGATAGGTCCACTGAAGCTTTCTTT.

This clone was seen more than once but under ten times. The chain combines TRBV7-6 with TRBJ1-3; TRBD1 aligns across 10 bases. The CDR3 runs 16 residues. V gave up 4 bases and J gave up 2 bases; unmatched junction bases: 5. CDR1 SGHVS and CDR2 FNYEAQ come from the germline V gene. DNA of the CDR3: TGTGCCAGCAGCTCCCGACAGGGGGCGGCTGGAAACACCATATATTTT. It yields the protein CASSSRQGAAGNTIYF.